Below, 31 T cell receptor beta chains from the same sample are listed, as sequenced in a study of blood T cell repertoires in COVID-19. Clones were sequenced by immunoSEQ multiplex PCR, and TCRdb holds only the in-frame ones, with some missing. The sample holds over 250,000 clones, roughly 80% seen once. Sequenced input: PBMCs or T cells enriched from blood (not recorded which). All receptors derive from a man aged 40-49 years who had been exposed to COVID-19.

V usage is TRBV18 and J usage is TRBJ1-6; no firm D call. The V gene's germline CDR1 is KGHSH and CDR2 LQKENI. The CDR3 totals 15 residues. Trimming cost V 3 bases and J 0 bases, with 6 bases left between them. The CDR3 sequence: CASSPMSSYNSPLHF. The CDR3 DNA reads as TGTGCCAGCTCACCGATGAGCTCCTATAATTCACCCCTCCACTTT.

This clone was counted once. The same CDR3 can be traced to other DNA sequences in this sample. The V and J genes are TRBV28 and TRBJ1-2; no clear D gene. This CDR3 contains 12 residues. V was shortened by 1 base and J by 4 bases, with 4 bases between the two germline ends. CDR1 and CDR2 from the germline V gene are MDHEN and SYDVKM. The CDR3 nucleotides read TGTGCCAGCAGTTTATCCGGCTATGGCTACACCTTC. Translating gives CASSLSGYGYTF.

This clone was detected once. The CDR3 DNA sequence: TGTGCCACCCGGGAATCTGGGGCCAACGTCCTGACTTTC. This gives the protein CATRESGANVLTF. The chain links TRBV15 to TRBJ2-6, with D possibly matching TRBD2 (5 bases). CDR1 is LNHNV and CDR2 is YYDKDF in the germline V gene (reference sequence). V lost 8 bases and J lost 1, with 6 bases in between. This CDR3 comprises 13 residues.

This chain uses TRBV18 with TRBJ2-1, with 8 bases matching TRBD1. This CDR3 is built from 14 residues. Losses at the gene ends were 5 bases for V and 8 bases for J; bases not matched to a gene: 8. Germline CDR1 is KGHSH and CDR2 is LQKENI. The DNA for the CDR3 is TGTGCCAGCTCATCGGTTACAGGGGGTTATGAGCAGTTCTTC. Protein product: CASSSVTGGYEQFF.

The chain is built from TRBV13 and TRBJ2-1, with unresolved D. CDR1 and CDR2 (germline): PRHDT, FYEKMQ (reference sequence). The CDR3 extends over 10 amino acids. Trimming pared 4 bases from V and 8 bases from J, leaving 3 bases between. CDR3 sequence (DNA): TGTGCCAGCAGCTCTTATGAGCAGTTCTTC. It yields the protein CASSSYEQFF.

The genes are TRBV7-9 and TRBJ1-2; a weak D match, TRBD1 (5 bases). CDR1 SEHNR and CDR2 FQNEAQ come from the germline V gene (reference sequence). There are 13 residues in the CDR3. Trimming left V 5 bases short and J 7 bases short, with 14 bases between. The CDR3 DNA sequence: TGTGCCAGCAGCGTGGTGGGGCCTGCTGGCTACACCTTC. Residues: CASSVVGPAGYTF.

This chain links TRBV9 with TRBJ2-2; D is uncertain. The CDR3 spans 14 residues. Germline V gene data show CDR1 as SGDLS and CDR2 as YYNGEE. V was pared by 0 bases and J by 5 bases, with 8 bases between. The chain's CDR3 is CASSVAPRTGELFF. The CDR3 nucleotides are TGTGCCAGCAGCGTAGCCCCCAGGACCGGGGAGCTGTTTTTT. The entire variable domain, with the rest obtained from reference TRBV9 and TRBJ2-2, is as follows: DSGVTQTPKHLITATGQRVTLRCSPRSGDLSVYWYQQSLDQGLQFLIQYYNGEERAKGNILERFSAQQFPDLHSELNLSSLELGDSALYFCASSVAPRTGELFFGEGSRLTVL.

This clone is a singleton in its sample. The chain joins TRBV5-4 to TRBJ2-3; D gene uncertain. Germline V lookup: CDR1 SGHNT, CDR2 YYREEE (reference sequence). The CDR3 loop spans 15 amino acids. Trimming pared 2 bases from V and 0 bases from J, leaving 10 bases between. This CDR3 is CASSLSLSSTDTQYF. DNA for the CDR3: TGTGCCAGCAGCTTAAGCTTATCTAGCACAGATACGCAGTATTTT.

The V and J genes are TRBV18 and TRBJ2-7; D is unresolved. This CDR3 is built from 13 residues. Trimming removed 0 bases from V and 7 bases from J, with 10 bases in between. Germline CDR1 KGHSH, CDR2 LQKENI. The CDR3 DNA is TGTGCCAGCTCACCACCTGTTACGGGTGAGCAGTACTTC. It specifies CASSPPVTGEQYF.

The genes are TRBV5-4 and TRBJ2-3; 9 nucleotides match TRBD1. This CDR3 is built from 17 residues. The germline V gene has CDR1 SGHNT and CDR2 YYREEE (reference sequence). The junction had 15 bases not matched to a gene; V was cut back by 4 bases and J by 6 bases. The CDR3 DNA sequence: TGTGCCAGCAGCCACCCTATGGGACAGGGAAAAGGGGATACGCAGTATTTT. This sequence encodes CASSHPMGQGKGDTQYF.

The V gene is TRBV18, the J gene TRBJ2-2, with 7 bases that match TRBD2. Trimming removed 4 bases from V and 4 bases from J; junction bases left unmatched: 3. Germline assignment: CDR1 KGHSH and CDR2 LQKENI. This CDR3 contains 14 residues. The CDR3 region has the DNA TGTGCCAGCTCACAGTCTAGCGGCACCGGGGAGCTGTTTTTT. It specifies CASSQSSGTGELFF.

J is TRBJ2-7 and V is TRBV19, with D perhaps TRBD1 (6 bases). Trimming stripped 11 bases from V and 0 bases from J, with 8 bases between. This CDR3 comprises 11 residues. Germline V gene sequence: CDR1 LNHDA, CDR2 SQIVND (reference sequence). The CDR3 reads CARDNSYEQYF. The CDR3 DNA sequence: TGTGCCCGGGACAACTCCTACGAGCAGTACTTC.

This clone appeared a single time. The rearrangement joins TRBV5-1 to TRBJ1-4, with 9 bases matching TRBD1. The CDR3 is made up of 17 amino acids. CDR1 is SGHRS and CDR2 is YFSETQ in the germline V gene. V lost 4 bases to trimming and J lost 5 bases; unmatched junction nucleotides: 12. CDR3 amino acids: CASSPSPTGGTNEKLFF. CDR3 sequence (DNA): TGCGCCAGCAGCCCGAGTCCGACAGGGGGGACGAATGAAAAACTGTTTTTT.

The chain's CDR3 is CASRSLGGGEYEQYF. The CDR3 nucleotides read TGTGCCAGCAGGTCCTTGGGGGGGGGCGAATACGAGCAGTACTTC. This sequence joins TRBV27 and TRBJ2-7, with a weak D call TRBD2 (7 bases). The germline V gene has CDR1 MNHEY and CDR2 SMNVEV (reference sequence). CDR3 length: 15 amino acids. Trimming stripped 6 bases from V and 4 bases from J, with 19 bases between.

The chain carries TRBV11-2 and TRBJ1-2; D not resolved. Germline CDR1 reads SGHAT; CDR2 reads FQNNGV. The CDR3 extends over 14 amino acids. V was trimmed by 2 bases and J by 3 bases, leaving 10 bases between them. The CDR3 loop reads CASSLPTGYYGYTF. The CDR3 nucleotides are TGTGCCAGCAGCTTACCGACTGGTTACTATGGCTACACCTTC.

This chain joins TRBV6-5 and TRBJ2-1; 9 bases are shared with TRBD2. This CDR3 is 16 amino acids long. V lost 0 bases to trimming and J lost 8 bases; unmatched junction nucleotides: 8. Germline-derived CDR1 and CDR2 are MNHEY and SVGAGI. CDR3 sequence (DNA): TGTGCCAGCAGTTACTCTGGTAGCGGGAGACTACATGAGCAGTTCTTC. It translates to CASSYSGSGRLHEQFF.

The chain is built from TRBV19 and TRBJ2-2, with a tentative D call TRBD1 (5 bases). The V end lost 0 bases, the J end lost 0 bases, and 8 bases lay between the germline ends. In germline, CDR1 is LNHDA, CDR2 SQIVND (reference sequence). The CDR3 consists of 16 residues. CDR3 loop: CASSIEGRANTGELFF. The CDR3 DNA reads TGTGCCAGTAGTATAGAGGGCAGGGCGAACACCGGGGAGCTGTTTTTT.

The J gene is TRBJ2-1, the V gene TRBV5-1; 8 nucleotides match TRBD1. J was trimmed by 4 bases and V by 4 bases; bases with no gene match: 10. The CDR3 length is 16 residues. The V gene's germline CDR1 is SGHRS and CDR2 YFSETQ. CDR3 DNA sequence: TGCGCCAGCAGCCTTAATGGACAGGGAGGTTACAATGAGCAGTTCTTC. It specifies CASSLNGQGGYNEQFF.

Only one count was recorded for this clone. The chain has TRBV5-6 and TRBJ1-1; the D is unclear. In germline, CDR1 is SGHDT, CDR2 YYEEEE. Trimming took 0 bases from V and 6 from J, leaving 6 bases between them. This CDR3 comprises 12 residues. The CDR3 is CASSLEAAEAFF. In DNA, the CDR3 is TGTGCCAGCAGCTTGGAGGCGGCTGAAGCTTTCTTT.

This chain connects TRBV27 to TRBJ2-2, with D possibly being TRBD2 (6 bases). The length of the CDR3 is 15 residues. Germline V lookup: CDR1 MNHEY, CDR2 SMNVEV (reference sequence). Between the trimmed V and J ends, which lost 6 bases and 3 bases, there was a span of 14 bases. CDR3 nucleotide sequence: TGTGCCAGCAGGAGACTAGGAGGGGACACCGGGGAGCTGTTTTTT. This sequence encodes CASRRLGGDTGELFF.

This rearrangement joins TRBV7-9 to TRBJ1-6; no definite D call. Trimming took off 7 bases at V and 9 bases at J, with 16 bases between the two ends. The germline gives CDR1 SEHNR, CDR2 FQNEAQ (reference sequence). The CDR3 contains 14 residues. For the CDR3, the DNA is TGTGCCAGCACCCCGACTGGGTCCGCTTCACCCCTCCACTTT. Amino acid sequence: CASTPTGSASPLHF. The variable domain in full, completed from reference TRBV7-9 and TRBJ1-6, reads DTGVSQNPRHKITKRGQNVTFRCDPISEHNRLYWYRQTLGQGPEFLTYFQNEAQLEKSRLLSDRFSAERPKGSFSTLEIQRTEQGDSAMYLCASTPTGSASPLHFGNGTRLTVT.

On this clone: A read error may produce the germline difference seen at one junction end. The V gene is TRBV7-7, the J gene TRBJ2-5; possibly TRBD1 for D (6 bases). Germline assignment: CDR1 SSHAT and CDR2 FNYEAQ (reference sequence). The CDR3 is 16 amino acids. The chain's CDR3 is CASSPGVAPYQETQYF. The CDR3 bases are TGTGCTAGCAGCCCAGGGGTAGCCCCGTACCAAGAGACCCAGTACTTC. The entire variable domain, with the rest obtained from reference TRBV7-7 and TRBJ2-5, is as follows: GAGVSQSPRYKVTKRGQDVTLRCDPISSHATLYWYQQALGQGPEFLTYFNYEAQPDKSGLPSDRFSAERPEGSISTLTIQRTEQRDSAMYRCASSPGVAPYQETQYFGPGTRLLVL.

The CDR3 DNA is TGTGCCAGCAGCGCCCGAGGGGGGGCTCGAGGTTACAATGAGCAGTTCTTC. It is translated as CASSARGGARGYNEQFF. This chain links TRBV9 with TRBJ2-1; D might be TRBD2 (7 bases). The germline CDR1 and CDR2 sequences are SGDLS and YYNGEE. The CDR3 sequence is 17 residues long. Trimming took 3 bases from V and 4 from J, leaving 20 bases between them.

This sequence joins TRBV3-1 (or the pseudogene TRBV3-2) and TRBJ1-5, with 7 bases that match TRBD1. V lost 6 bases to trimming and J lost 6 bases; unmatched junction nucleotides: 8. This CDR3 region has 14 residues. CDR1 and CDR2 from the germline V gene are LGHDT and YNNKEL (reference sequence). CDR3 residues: CASSGTGAGQPQHF. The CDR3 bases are TGTGCCAGCAGTGGCACAGGGGCGGGTCAGCCCCAGCATTTT.

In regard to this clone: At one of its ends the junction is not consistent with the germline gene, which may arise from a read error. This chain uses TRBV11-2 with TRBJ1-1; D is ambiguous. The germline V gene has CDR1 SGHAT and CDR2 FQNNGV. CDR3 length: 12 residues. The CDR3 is CASSLERTEAFF. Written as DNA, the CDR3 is TGTGCCAGCAGCCTAGAGAGAACTGAAGCTTTCTTT.

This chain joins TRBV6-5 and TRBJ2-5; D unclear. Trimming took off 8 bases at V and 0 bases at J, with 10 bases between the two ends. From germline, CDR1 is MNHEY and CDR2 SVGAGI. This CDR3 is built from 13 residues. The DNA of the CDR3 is TGTGCCAGCCAGATGTCTTACCAAGAGACCCAGTACTTC. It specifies CASQMSYQETQYF.

The chain's CDR3 is CASSLDSGRNGYTF. The CDR3 DNA sequence: TGTGCCAGCTCACTGGACAGTGGTAGAAATGGCTACACCTTC. The chain links TRBV18 to TRBJ1-2; D is possibly TRBD1 (6 bases). This CDR3 region has 14 residues. V was trimmed by 4 bases and J by 6 bases, leaving 15 bases between them. The germline CDR1 and CDR2 sequences are KGHSH and LQKENI. Full variable domain (rest looked up from reference TRBV18 and TRBJ1-2): NAGVMQNPRHLVRRRGQEARLRCSPMKGHSHVYWYRQLPEEGLKFMVYLQKENIIDESGMPKERFSAEFPKEGPSILRIQQVVRGDSAAYFCASSLDSGRNGYTFGSGTRLTVV.

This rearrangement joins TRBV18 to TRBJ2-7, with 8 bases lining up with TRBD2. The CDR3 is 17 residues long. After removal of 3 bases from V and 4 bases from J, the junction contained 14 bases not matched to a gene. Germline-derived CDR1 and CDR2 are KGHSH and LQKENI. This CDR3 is CASSPPYPREGLYEQYF. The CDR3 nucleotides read TGTGCCAGCTCACCTCCCTACCCCCGGGAGGGCTTGTACGAGCAGTACTTC.

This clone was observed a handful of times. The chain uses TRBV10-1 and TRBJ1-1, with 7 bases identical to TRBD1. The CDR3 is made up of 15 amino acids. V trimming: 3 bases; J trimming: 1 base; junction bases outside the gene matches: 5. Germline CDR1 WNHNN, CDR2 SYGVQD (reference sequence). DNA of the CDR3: TGCGCCAGCAGTGATGGTTGGACAGGGAACACTGAAGCTTTCTTT. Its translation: CASSDGWTGNTEAFF.

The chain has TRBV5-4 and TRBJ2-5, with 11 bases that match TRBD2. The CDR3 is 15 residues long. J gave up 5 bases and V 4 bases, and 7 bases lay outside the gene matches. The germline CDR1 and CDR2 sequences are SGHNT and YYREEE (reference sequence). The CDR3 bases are TGTGCCAGCAGCCCGACTAGCGGGATGGCGGAGACCCAGTACTTC. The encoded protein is CASSPTSGMAETQYF.

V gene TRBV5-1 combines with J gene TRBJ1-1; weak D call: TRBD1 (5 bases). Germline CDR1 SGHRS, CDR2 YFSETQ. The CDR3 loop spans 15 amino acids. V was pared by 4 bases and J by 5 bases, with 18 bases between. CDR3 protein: CASSPRGGERTEAFF. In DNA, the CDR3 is TGCGCCAGCAGCCCAAGGGGAGGGGAGAGGACTGAAGCTTTCTTT.